This T cell receptor gamma chain was obtained from a study of gamma-delta chains in newborns, infants, children. Overall study context: Microbial exposure reportedly drives polyclonal innate γδ T cell expansion after birth.

TCRdb reprocessed the reads using CATT. The table lists approximately 2,500 gamma-chain clones, about 47% of them singletons. The TCR sequence derives from a child who was a newborn, infant or young child, either healthy, febrile or measles-vaccinated (not recorded which). The sequencing input was blood.

CDR3 loop: CATWDRGKLF. In nucleotides, the CDR3 is TGTGCCACCTGGGACAGGGGGAAACTCTTT. The chain couples TRGV5 to TRGJ1 or TRGJ2. Trimming removed 0 bases from V and 12 bases from J; junction bases left unmatched: 2. Germline V gene data show CDR1 as VINAFY and CDR2 as YDVSNSKD. This CDR3 region has 10 residues.